The rows below give T cell receptor beta chains drawn from one sample of a study of cytomegalovirus exposure and HLA in healthy donors. Generated by immunoSEQ multiplex PCR, the TCRdb table keeps only in-frame clones and is missing some. The table shows about 160,000 clones, with around 74% occurring only once. Sequenced: PBMCs. All receptors derive from a man aged 50-60 years in good health and CMV-seropositive. Each CDR3 is given with its conserved first and last residue. A D gene is named only where the DNA matches it firmly. Only some rows state a clone size, as once, few, many or a class for expanded clones.

D,J,V,size,CDR3,DNA
NA,TRBJ2-7,TRBV5-1,NA,CASSFASLSYEQYF,TGCGCCAGCAGCTTTGCTAGTCTTTCCTACGAGCAGTACTTC
TRBD2,TRBJ2-5,TRBV4-2,NA,CASSQALLAGALRQETQYF,TGTGCCAGCAGCCAGGCCCTCCTAGCGGGTGCCCTACGGCAAGAGACCCAGTACTTC
TRBD1,TRBJ2-7,TRBV19,NA,CASSESGQSYEQYF,TGTGCCAGTAGTGAATCGGGACAGAGCTACGAGCAGTACTTC
TRBD2,TRBJ2-3,TRBV19,NA,CASSIGAGGSIPDTDTQYF,TGTGCCAGTAGTATCGGGGCGGGAGGGTCGATACCGGACACAGATACGCAGTATTTT
TRBD2,TRBJ2-3,TRBV5-1,NA,CASSPGLAGGPRTDTQYF,TGCGCCAGCAGCCCCGGACTAGCGGGAGGGCCTCGGACAGATACGCAGTATTTT
NA,TRBJ1-3,TRBV7-2,NA,CASSYRNGYGNTIYF,TGTGCCAGCAGTTACAGGAATGGATATGGAAACACCATATATTTT
NA,TRBJ1-1,TRBV18,NA,CASSPRRGPEAFF,TGTGCCAGCTCACCCCGGCGGGGGCCTGAAGCTTTCTTT
TRBD2,TRBJ2-3,TRBV4-2,NA,CASSQDPVSGGFTDTQYF,TGTGCCAGCAGCCAAGATCCCGTTAGCGGGGGCTTCACAGATACGCAGTATTTT
TRBD1,TRBJ2-3,TRBV2,NA,CASSEDRGDPCF,TGTGCCAGCAGTGAGGACAGGGGAGACCCCTGTTTT
TRBD2,TRBJ2-7,TRBV10-3,once,CAISEFASGSYEQYF,TGTGCCATCAGTGAGTTTGCTAGCGGATCCTACGAGCAGTACTTC
NA,TRBJ2-7,TRBV6-5,once,CASVLATLTYEQYF,TGTGCCAGCGTACTTGCTACTCTAACCTACGAGCAGTACTTC
TRBD1,TRBJ1-5,TRBV18,few,CASSPDRGRPQHF,TGTGCCAGCTCACCGGACAGGGGGAGGCCCCAGCATTTT
TRBD2,TRBJ2-3,TRBV6-5,once,CASSYAGGSTDTQYF,TGTGCCAGCAGTTATGCGGGAGGTAGCACAGATACGCAGTATTTT
NA,TRBJ1-5,TRBV2,NA,CASNRENNQPQHF,TGTGCCAGCAACCGGGAGAACAATCAGCCCCAGCATTTT
TRBD1,TRBJ2-3,TRBV10-2,NA,CASEGQGTDTQYF,TGCGCCAGCGAAGGACAGGGAACAGATACGCAGTATTTT
NA,TRBJ2-7,TRBV4-1,NA,CASSQRTGNDYEQYF,TGCGCCAGCAGCCAACGTACAGGGAACGACTACGAGCAGTACTTC
NA,TRBJ1-1,TRBV19,NA,CASSRSGGYNTEAFF,TGTGCCAGTAGTCGAAGCGGGGGATATAACACTGAAGCTTTCTTT
TRBD2,TRBJ2-5,TRBV7-9,NA,CSSSLGTSGRIQETQYF,TGTTCCAGCAGCCTAGGGACTAGCGGGAGAATCCAAGAGACCCAGTACTTC